The rows below give T cell receptor beta chains drawn from one sample of a study of cytomegalovirus exposure and HLA in healthy donors. Clones were read by immunoSEQ multiplex PCR, and TCRdb kept only the in-frame ones, dropping some. Here the sample spans about 190,000 clones, 81% being singletons. The sample consisted of PBMCs. Receptors originate from a man in his forties in good health and CMV-seropositive. Each CDR3 is given without its conserved first and last residue. A D gene is named only where the DNA matches it firmly.

v_gene	d_gene	j_gene	CDR3aa
TRBV7-6	TRBD2	TRBJ2-5	ASSPTSAWVETQY
TRBV9	-	TRBJ2-6	ASSLPLLSGANVLT
TRBV19	-	TRBJ2-3	ASSVGGTDTQY
TRBV6-1	TRBD1	TRBJ1-1	ASTGTGGPPQAF
TRBV29-1	-	TRBJ1-2	SVPSRGDYGYT
TRBV14	TRBD1	TRBJ1-1	ASSWSRDSEAF
TRBV29-1	-	TRBJ2-1	SVEEDSFSYNEQF
TRBV19	TRBD1	-	ASRQGVSYEQY
TRBV9	TRBD2	TRBJ2-1	ASSVAPHLRGAPYEQF
TRBV7-2	-	TRBJ2-7	ASSLKTDLAYEQY
TRBV29-1	TRBD2	TRBJ2-3	SVEQEGGPTDTQY
TRBV28	-	TRBJ1-2	ASTSGSYGYT
TRBV2	TRBD1	TRBJ1-1	ASSPDRGGGDTEAF
TRBV2	-	TRBJ1-2	ASSELPGNGYT
TRBV5-1	-	TRBJ2-5	ASSLGSGRETQY
TRBV2	-	TRBJ1-2	ASSPRYGYT
TRBV5-1	-	TRBJ2-3	ASSLGDRITDTQY
TRBV7-9	TRBD1	TRBJ2-1	ASSGGQGWGRLEQF
TRBV6-5	-	TRBJ2-5	ASSYSFHQETQY
TRBV27	-	TRBJ2-7	ASSLAGSPYEQY
TRBV10-3	TRBD2	TRBJ2-1	AISDPGGASGNTNEQF
TRBV7-6	TRBD2	TRBJ2-7	ASSSRLAGGFQEQY
TRBV27	TRBD1	TRBJ2-7	ASSIQGSPYEQY
TRBV5-5	-	TRBJ1-2	ASSPARANYGYT
TRBV7-2	-	TRBJ2-7	AAGPDYEQY
TRBV6-5	TRBD2	TRBJ2-7	ASSFRGGRAAGEQY
TRBV4-3	TRBD2	TRBJ2-1	ASSPLGTTGREQF
TRBV19	TRBD2	TRBJ2-1	ASSSSGRAFYNEQF
TRBV10-2	-	TRBJ2-7	ASRGQNDEQY
TRBV7-8	-	TRBJ1-5	ASSSPRGGIVSNQPQH
TRBV11-3	TRBD1	TRBJ2-7	ASSPGQGVAYEQY
TRBV19	TRBD1	TRBJ1-3	AASTGEGNTIY
TRBV5-4	TRBD2	TRBJ2-3	ASSNGLAGRTSTDTQY
TRBV7-2	TRBD2	TRBJ2-5	ASSFPTGGQETQY
TRBV7-9	TRBD1	TRBJ2-6	ASSSGGSSGANVLT
TRBV18	TRBD1	TRBJ2-6	ASSSLGQNSGANVLT
TRBV2	TRBD1	TRBJ2-1	ASKTDRGPYNEQF
TRBV7-8	TRBD2	TRBJ2-1	ASTYTGVAGLSSYNEQF
TRBV9	-	TRBJ2-1	ASSVPEVNSYNEQF
TRBV19	-	TRBJ1-1	ASSPPHHGNTEAF
TRBV28	-	TRBJ1-5	ASRDSGGIQPQH
TRBV7-9	-	TRBJ2-7	FFFKQKAAYEQY
TRBV6-5	TRBD1	TRBJ1-6	AGSRQGGGSPLH
TRBV4-3	-	TRBJ2-2	ASSPTRVSIGELF
TRBV9	-	TRBJ2-5	ASSVKAGGEETQY
TRBV4-1	TRBD1	TRBJ2-3	ASSPWDRGSTDTQY
TRBV5-6	-	TRBJ2-3	ASSSADTQY
TRBV5-4	-	TRBJ2-5	ASRHDYEGETQY
TRBV6-5	-	TRBJ2-7	ASSTRQSYEQY
TRBV5-4	TRBD2	TRBJ2-7	ASSAGWRGASYEQY
TRBV9	TRBD2	TRBJ2-2	ASSVEPPSGRGTGELF
TRBV27	-	TRBJ1-2	ASSSRLTNYGYT
TRBV7-2	-	TRBJ1-5	ASSLQGNQPQH
TRBV5-5	TRBD1	TRBJ1-1	ASSFDRGREAF